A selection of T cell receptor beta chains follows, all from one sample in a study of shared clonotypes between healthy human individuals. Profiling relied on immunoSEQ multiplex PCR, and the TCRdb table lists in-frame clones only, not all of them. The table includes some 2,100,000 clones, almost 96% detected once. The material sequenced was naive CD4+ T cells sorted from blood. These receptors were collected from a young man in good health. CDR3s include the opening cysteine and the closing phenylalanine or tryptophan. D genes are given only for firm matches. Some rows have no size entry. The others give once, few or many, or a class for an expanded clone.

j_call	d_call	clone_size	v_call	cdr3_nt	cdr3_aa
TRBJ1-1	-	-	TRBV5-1	TGCGCCAGCAGGCTGGACCTGAACACTGAAGCTTTCTTT	CASRLDLNTEAFF
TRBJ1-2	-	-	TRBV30	TGTGCCTGGGTGAGGGGACAATCTGGCTACACCTTC	CAWVRGQSGYTF
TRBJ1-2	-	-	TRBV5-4	TGTGCCAGCAGCATAGACGGTAACTATGGCTACACCTTC	CASSIDGNYGYTF
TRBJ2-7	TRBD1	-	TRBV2	TGTGCCAGCAGGGACAGGGTTAGCTCCTACGAGCAGTACTTC	CASRDRVSSYEQYF
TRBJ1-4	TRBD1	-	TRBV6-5	TGTGCCAGCAGTTGGGCAGGGGGAACAACTAATGAAAAACTGTTTTTT	CASSWAGGTTNEKLFF
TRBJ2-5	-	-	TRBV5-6	TGTGCCAGCAGGGGCCGGGGGAAGAGGGAGACCCAGTACTTC	CASRGRGKRETQYF
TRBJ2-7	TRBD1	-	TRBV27	TGTGCCAGCAGTTTATCGCGACAGGGGCCGGGGGTATACGAGCAGTACTTC	CASSLSRQGPGVYEQYF
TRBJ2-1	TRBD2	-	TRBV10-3	TGTGCCATCAGTGAGTTCGCTAGCGGGACTAACAATGAGCAGTTCTTC	CAISEFASGTNNEQFF
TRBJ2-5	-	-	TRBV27	TGTGCCAGCAGTTTACGTGGCGGCGAGACCCAGTACTTC	CASSLRGGETQYF
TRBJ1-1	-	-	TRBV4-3	TGCGCCAGCAGCCAAGATCGAGGGATCACTGAAGCTTTCTTT	CASSQDRGITEAFF
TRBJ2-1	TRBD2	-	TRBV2	TGTGCCAGCAGGCAAGTAGCGGGCTACAATGAGCAGTTCTTC	CASRQVAGYNEQFF
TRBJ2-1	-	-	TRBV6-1	TGTGCCAGCAGCCCGGGACCCGCCTCCAATGAGCAGTTCTTC	CASSPGPASNEQFF
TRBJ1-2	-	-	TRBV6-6	TGTGCCAGCAGCAAAACAGGGCTAGAGGGCTACACCTTC	CASSKTGLEGYTF
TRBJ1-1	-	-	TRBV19	TGTGCCAGCCTCATTTTTTCCGGGACTTCGAACACTGAAGCTTTCTTT	CASLIFSGTSNTEAFF
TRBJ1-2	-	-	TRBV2	TGTGCCAGCAGTGACTTAGGCGACAGGTCGTCTTCTGGCTACACCTTC	CASSDLGDRSSSGYTF
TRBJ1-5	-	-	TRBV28	TGTGCCAGCAGTTTAGGAATTCCAGGGCAGCCCCAGCATTTT	CASSLGIPGQPQHF
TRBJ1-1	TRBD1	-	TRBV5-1	TGCGCCAGCAGCCAACCCGGACAGGGCCTGAACACTGAAGCTTTCTTT	CASSQPGQGLNTEAFF
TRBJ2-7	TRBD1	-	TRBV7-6	TGTGCCAGCAGCCGGCTTGGGAAGGACAGGGGGATCTCCGAGCAGTACTTC	CASSRLGKDRGISEQYF
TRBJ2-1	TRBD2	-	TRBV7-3	TGTGCCAGCAGCCCCGGACTAGCGGGGGGTGAGCAGTTCTTC	CASSPGLAGGEQFF
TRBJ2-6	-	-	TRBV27	TGTGCCAGCATCACAGGTGACGGGTACTCTGGGGCCAACGTCCTGACTTTC	CASITGDGYSGANVLTF
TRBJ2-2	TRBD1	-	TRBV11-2	TGTGCCAGCAGCTTACGGGACAGGACGAACACCGGGGAGCTGTTTTTT	CASSLRDRTNTGELFF
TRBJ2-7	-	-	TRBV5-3	TGTGCCAGAAGCCTTCCAGCGTCGGGAGTAGCCTACGAGCAGTACTTC	CARSLPASGVAYEQYF
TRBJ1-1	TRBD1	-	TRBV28	TGTGCCAGCAGGCTACTCCCGGGACAGGGGGGAGGGACTGAAGCTTTCTTT	CASRLLPGQGGGTEAFF
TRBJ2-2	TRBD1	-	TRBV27	TGTGCCAGCAGTTTCGGGACAGCCAGGAACACCGGGGAGCTGTTTTTT	CASSFGTARNTGELFF
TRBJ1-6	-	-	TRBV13	TGTGCCAGCAGCCCCGTCAAGGGGTCCTATAATTCACCCCTCCACTTT	CASSPVKGSYNSPLHF
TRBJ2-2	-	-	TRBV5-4	TGTGCCAGCAGCTTGGGAGCCAACACCGGGGAGCTGTTTTTT	CASSLGANTGELFF
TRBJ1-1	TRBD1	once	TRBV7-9	TGTGCCAGCAGCTTATCCGGGGACAGCCCAATCACTGAAGCTTTCTTT	CASSLSGDSPITEAFF
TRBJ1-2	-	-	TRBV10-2	TGCGCCAGCAGTGAAGGGGTAGGCTACACCTTC	CASSEGVGYTF
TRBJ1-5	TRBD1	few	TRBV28	TGTGCCAGCAGCCTGGGACAGGGCAACAATCAGCCCCAGCATTTT	CASSLGQGNNQPQHF
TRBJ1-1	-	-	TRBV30	TGTGCCTGGAGGACGAACACTGAAGCTTTCTTT	CAWRTNTEAFF
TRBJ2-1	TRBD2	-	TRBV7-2	TGTGCCAGCAGCAAGCTCACCGGGACTAGCGGACTAGCTGAGCAGTTCTTC	CASSKLTGTSGLAEQFF
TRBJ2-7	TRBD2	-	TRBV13	TGTGCCAGCAGCTTAGGCCCTGCGGGAGGGCCCTACGAGCAGTACTTC	CASSLGPAGGPYEQYF
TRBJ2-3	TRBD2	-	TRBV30	TGTGCCTGGAGCCAGACTAGCGGCCTCACAGATACGCAGTATTTT	CAWSQTSGLTDTQYF
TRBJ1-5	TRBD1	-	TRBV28	TGTGCCAGCAGTTACGTCCTGTCGGGGACAGGTAATCAGCCCCAGCATTTT	CASSYVLSGTGNQPQHF
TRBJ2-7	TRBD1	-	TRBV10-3	TGTGCCATCAGTGATGGGACAGGGTTCTCCTACGAGCAGTACTTC	CAISDGTGFSYEQYF
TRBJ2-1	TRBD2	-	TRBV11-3	TGTGCCAGCAGCTTGGGGACTAGCGCGTACAATGAGCAGTTCTTC	CASSLGTSAYNEQFF
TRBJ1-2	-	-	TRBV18	TGTGCCAGCTCACCAACCGAATCGAACTATGGCTACACCTTC	CASSPTESNYGYTF
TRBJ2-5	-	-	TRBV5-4	TGTGCCTACATCCAGTCGAGGCTAGCCCAAGAGACCCAGTACTTC	CAYIQSRLAQETQYF
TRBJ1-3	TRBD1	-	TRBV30	TGTGCCTGGGGTACGACAGGGAGCTCTGGAAACACCATATATTTT	CAWGTTGSSGNTIYF
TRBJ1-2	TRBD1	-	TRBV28	TGTGCCAGCAGTCAACCCGGGACAGGGAACTATGGCTACACCTTC	CASSQPGTGNYGYTF
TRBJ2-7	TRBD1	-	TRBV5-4	TGTGCCAGCAGCTCGGAGACAGGGGGTTACTACGAGCAGTACTTC	CASSSETGGYYEQYF
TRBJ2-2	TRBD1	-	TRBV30	TGTGCCTGGAGCCCGGGACAGAATCCCACCGGGGAGCTGTTTTTT	CAWSPGQNPTGELFF
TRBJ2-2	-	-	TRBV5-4	TGTGCCAGCAGCTTGGAGCCGGGCTTAAACACCGGGGAGCTGTTTTTT	CASSLEPGLNTGELFF
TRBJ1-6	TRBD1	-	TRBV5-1	TGCGCCAGCAGTTTATCCACCGGGACAGTATCCGTTCCCCTCCACTTT	CASSLSTGTVSVPLHF
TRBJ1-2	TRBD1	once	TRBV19	TGTGCCAGTAGTGTAGCCGGGACAGGGGCCTCCTACTATGGCTACACCTTC	CASSVAGTGASYYGYTF
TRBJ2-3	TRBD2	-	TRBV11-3	TGTGCCAGCAGCTTAGTATCGGGCGGCAGCGGGGGCACAGATACGCAGTATTTT	CASSLVSGGSGGTDTQYF
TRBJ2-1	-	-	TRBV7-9	TGTGCCAGCAGTCTTCCGACCACCTCGGGCTCCTACAATGAGCAGTTCTTC	CASSLPTTSGSYNEQFF
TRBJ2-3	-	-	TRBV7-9	TGTGCCAGCAGCTTAGACCCAGGGACAGATACGCAGTATTTT	CASSLDPGTDTQYF
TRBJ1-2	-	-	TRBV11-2	TGTGCCAGCAGCTTAGTACGGGATGGCTACACCTTC	CASSLVRDGYTF
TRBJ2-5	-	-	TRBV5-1	TGCGCCAGCAGCGGTGGGGGCGCGGGGCAAGAGACCCAGTACTTC	CASSGGGAGQETQYF
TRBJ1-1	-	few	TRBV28	TGTGCCAGCAGTTTAGTGCGCGACACTGAAGCTTTCTTT	CASSLVRDTEAFF
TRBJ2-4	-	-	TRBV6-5	TGTGCCAGCAGTTATTCCGGAAACATTCAGTACTTC	CASSYSGNIQYF